This passage covers 29 T cell receptor beta chains from one sample sequenced in a study of shared clonotypes between healthy human individuals. TCRdb's table, derived via immunoSEQ multiplex PCR, lists solely in-frame clones and lacks some. The table shows more than 1.2 million clones, with 98% to 99% occurring only once. The specimen was naive CD4+ T cells sorted from blood. Subset of the sample: CD45RA+ positively selected. Receptors were obtained from a man in his thirties or forties in good health.

The chain carries TRBV5-5 and TRBJ2-2; D is undetermined. Germline V gene lookup returns CDR1 SGHKS and CDR2 YYEKEE (reference sequence). V dropped 0 bases and J dropped 6 bases, with 12 bases sitting between them. The CDR3 is 15 residues long. The CDR3 protein is CASSLGPSGAGELFF. The CDR3 bases are TGTGCCAGCAGCTTGGGGCCTTCTGGGGCCGGGGAGCTGTTTTTT.

V gene TRBV2 combines with J gene TRBJ1-5, with a tentative D call TRBD1 (6 bases). V was clipped by 2 bases and J by 7 bases, with 12 bases between them. The CDR3 has 14 residues. Per the germline V gene, CDR1 is SNHLY and CDR2 is FYNNEI. Here the CDR3 reads CASSERIGGQPQHF. As DNA, the CDR3 is TGTGCCAGCAGTGAAAGGATAGGGGGGCAGCCCCAGCATTTT.

This chain uses TRBV30 with TRBJ1-2; D is unresolved. This CDR3 has 9 residues. Germline CDR1 GTSNPN, CDR2 SVGIG (reference sequence). The V gene lost 6 bases and the J gene lost 3 bases, with 2 bases spanning the gap. The CDR3 protein is CACDYGYTF. The DNA of the CDR3 is TGTGCCTGCGACTATGGCTACACCTTC.

The chain joins TRBV28 to TRBJ2-7, with TRBD2 matching 8 bases. The CDR3 is made up of 16 amino acids. Germline V gives CDR1 MDHEN, CDR2 SYDVKM. The J segment lost 5 bases and the V segment lost 4 bases, leaving 13 bases of the junction unmatched. The CDR3 DNA follows: TGTGCCAGCAGTTCCGCGGGGAGCGGGAGTACTCACGAGCAGTACTTC. It translates to CASSSAGSGSTHEQYF.

This clone has only a few counts. Other DNA sequences of this sample code for an identical CDR3. The V gene is TRBV5-1, the J gene TRBJ2-5; unclear D gene. Trimming removed 0 bases from V and 1 base from J, with 7 bases in between. The length of the CDR3 is 14 residues. Germline V gives CDR1 SGHRS, CDR2 YFSETQ. CDR3 DNA: TGCGCCAGCAGCTTGGGGGCAGCCCAAGAGACCCAGTACTTC. As protein: CASSLGAAQETQYF.

As regards this clone: This CDR3 is also generated by other DNA sequences in the sample. The chain uses TRBV7-9 and TRBJ1-4; D uncertain. The CDR3 is 15 residues long. Trimming cost V 1 base and J 8 bases, with 14 bases left between them. The V gene's germline CDR1 is SEHNR and CDR2 FQNEAQ (reference sequence). The CDR3 coding sequence is TGTGCCAGCAGCTTAGGTCGGGGTAAGAACGAAAAACTGTTTTTT. Its protein is CASSLGRGKNEKLFF.

This rearrangement joins TRBV30 to TRBJ2-7, with 8 bases that match TRBD1. This CDR3 has 15 residues. Per germline, CDR1 GTSNPN and CDR2 SVGIG (reference sequence). Germline trimming cut 3 bases from V and 2 bases from J; bases unmatched to any gene: 9. DNA of the CDR3: TGTGCCTGGAGAAACCGACAGGGGCTCGCCTACGAGCAGTACTTC. This translates into CAWRNRQGLAYEQYF.

This chain's CDR3 is CASTGTFSGNTIYF. In nucleotides, the CDR3 is TGTGCCAGCACCGGGACTTTTTCCGGAAACACCATATATTTT. V gene TRBV6-1 combines with J gene TRBJ1-3, with D tentatively TRBD1 (5 bases). This CDR3 comprises 14 residues. Germline V gene sequence: CDR1 MNHNS, CDR2 SASEGT. The ends were cut back, 7 bases at V and 4 bases at J, with 14 bases in the middle.

The chain is built from TRBV5-6 and TRBJ2-1, with D possibly TRBD1 on 6 matching bases. Trimming left V 4 bases short and J 9 bases short, with 8 bases between. This CDR3 comprises 11 residues. The V gene's germline CDR1 is SGHDT and CDR2 YYEEEE. CDR3 sequence: CASSHRVEQFF. The CDR3 nucleotides read TGTGCCAGCAGCCACAGGGTTGAGCAGTTCTTC.

The chain combines TRBV28 with TRBJ2-7; D unresolved. Germline CDR1 reads MDHEN; CDR2 reads SYDVKM. V lost 3 bases and J lost 0, with 12 bases in between. CDR3 length: 15 amino acids. The CDR3 coding sequence is TGTGCCAGCAGTTTCCTTGGCGGAAACTCCTACGAGCAGTACTTC. Translated: CASSFLGGNSYEQYF.

V usage is TRBV27 and J usage is TRBJ1-1; TRBD1 aligns across 7 bases. V lost 0 bases and J lost 6; bases outside the gene matches: 4. Per the germline V gene, CDR1 is MNHEY and CDR2 is SMNVEV (reference sequence). The CDR3 runs 14 residues. The CDR3 region has the DNA TGTGCCAGCAGTTTATCGAATACAGGGGCTGAAGCTTTCTTT. The encoded protein is CASSLSNTGAEAFF.

V gene TRBV9 combines with J gene TRBJ1-4; the match to TRBD1 covers 9 bases. V gave up 4 bases and J gave up 3 bases; unmatched junction bases: 4. This CDR3 has 15 residues. Germline V gives CDR1 SGDLS, CDR2 YYNGEE. The CDR3 nucleotides are TGTGCCAGCAGCATTCGACAGGGGGCTAATGAAAAACTGTTTTTT. Translated, it gives CASSIRQGANEKLFF. The whole variable domain, filled in from reference TRBV9 and TRBJ1-4, reads DSGVTQTPKHLITATGQRVTLRCSPRSGDLSVYWYQQSLDQGLQFLIQYYNGEERAKGNILERFSAQQFPDLHSELNLSSLELGDSALYFCASSIRQGANEKLFFGSGTQLSVL.

The J gene is TRBJ1-5, the V gene TRBV18, with D perhaps TRBD1 (5 bases). Germline V lookup: CDR1 KGHSH, CDR2 LQKENI. V lost 5 bases, J lost 0 bases, and 17 bases lay in between. This CDR3 is 17 amino acids long. CDR3 sequence (DNA): TGTGCCAGCTCAACTACCGGGACCTTCTATAGCAATCAGCCCCAGCATTTT. Amino acids: CASSTTGTFYSNQPQHF.

The CDR3 DNA reads as TGTGCCAGCAGCTTAGCCCTAGCGGGAGTGTCCCACGAGCAGTACTTC. It yields the protein CASSLALAGVSHEQYF. The V call is TRBV7-9, the J call TRBJ2-7, with 10 bases identical to TRBD2. The CDR3 length is 16 residues. The germline CDR1 and CDR2 sequences are SEHNR and FQNEAQ (reference sequence). V was clipped by 0 bases and J by 5 bases; unmatched bases: 7.

Comment on this clone: The sample holds other DNA sequences that translate to the same CDR3. The gene calls are TRBV7-2 and TRBJ1-2; D unclear. The CDR3 contains 12 residues. From germline, CDR1 is SGHTA and CDR2 FQGNSA. Trimming took off 0 bases at V and 5 bases at J, with 4 bases between the two ends. For the CDR3, the DNA is TGTGCCAGCAGCTTAGCCGGGTATGGCTACACCTTC. Translation: CASSLAGYGYTF.

The chain's CDR3 is CASSQAWDSGNTIYF. CDR3 nucleotide sequence: TGTGCCAGCAGCCAAGCATGGGACTCTGGAAACACCATATATTTT. The chain links TRBV14 to TRBJ1-3; D remains unclear. Per the germline V gene, CDR1 is SGHDN and CDR2 is FVKESK. V was pared by 1 base and J by 0 bases, with 7 bases between. This CDR3 region has 15 residues.

This rearrangement joins TRBV13 to TRBJ2-2; either TRBD1 or TRBD2 may fit D (5 bases each). The CDR3 runs 15 residues. Trimming removed 5 bases at V and 4 bases at J, with 14 bases between. The germline CDR1 and CDR2 sequences are PRHDT and FYEKMQ (reference sequence). The CDR3 region is CASSPYFGTTGELFF. The CDR3 coding sequence is TGTGCCAGCAGCCCCTATTTTGGGACCACCGGGGAGCTGTTTTTT.

The chain uses TRBV6-1 and TRBJ1-2; TRBD1 is a possible D gene (5 bases). V lost 4 bases to trimming and J lost 4 bases, with 10 bases between them. In germline, CDR1 is MNHNS, CDR2 SASEGT. The CDR3 runs to 13 residues. For the CDR3, the DNA is TGTGCCAGCAGTGTAAGGCAGGGCTATGGCTACACCTTC. It yields the protein CASSVRQGYGYTF.

This rearrangement joins TRBV14 to TRBJ2-1; D is undetermined. The V end was cut by 3 bases, the J end by 2 bases, with 14 bases between. The germline gives CDR1 SGHDN, CDR2 FVKESK. This CDR3 has 16 residues. CDR3 loop: CASSHGPVGPYNEQFF. The CDR3 DNA is TGTGCCAGCAGCCACGGGCCTGTCGGCCCCTACAATGAGCAGTTCTTC.

As regards this clone: Other DNA sequences of this sample code for an identical CDR3. V gene TRBV9 combines with J gene TRBJ2-6, with D uncertain. Trimming shortened V by 2 bases and J by 0 bases, and 3 bases separated the two germline ends. Germline-derived CDR1 and CDR2 are SGDLS and YYNGEE. The CDR3 extends over 14 amino acids. CDR3 sequence (DNA): TGTGCCAGCAGCGTGACCTCTGGGGCCAACGTCCTGACTTTC. It codes for CASSVTSGANVLTF.

CDR3 sequence: CASEGGNTIYF. The CDR3 coding sequence is TGTGCCAGCGAAGGGGGAAACACCATATATTTT. The genes are TRBV9 and TRBJ1-3; D remains unclear. The CDR3 runs 11 residues. V dropped 7 bases and J dropped 4 bases, with 6 bases sitting between them. From germline, CDR1 is SGDLS and CDR2 YYNGEE.

The V call is TRBV5-1, the J call TRBJ2-5, with D unresolved. This CDR3 has 11 amino acids. V was shortened by 4 bases and J by 5 bases, with 6 bases between the two germline ends. Per germline, CDR1 SGHRS and CDR2 YFSETQ. CDR3: CASSRLETQYF. CDR3 nucleotide sequence: TGCGCCAGCAGCCGATTGGAGACCCAGTACTTC.

This rearrangement joins TRBV18 to TRBJ1-3; D remains ambiguous. This CDR3 is built from 17 residues. The germline V and J ends were trimmed by 3 bases and 0 bases, with 15 bases remaining between them. Germline V gene sequence: CDR1 KGHSH, CDR2 LQKENI. CDR3 residues: CASSPIRAGDSGNTIYF. The DNA of the CDR3 is TGTGCCAGCTCACCTATCCGAGCTGGGGACTCTGGAAACACCATATATTTT.

This clone was seen only a few times. The sample holds other DNA sequences that translate to the same CDR3. The rearrangement uses TRBV18 and TRBJ1-5; no definite D call. The CDR3 is 13 amino acids. Trimming left V 3 bases short and J 1 base short, with 4 bases between. CDR1 and CDR2 from the germline V gene are KGHSH and LQKENI. The CDR3 sequence: CASSPGSNQPQHF. DNA for the CDR3: TGTGCCAGCTCACCGGGGAGCAATCAGCCCCAGCATTTT.

This sequence joins TRBV25-1 and TRBJ2-1; 7 bases line up with TRBD1. After removal of 3 bases from V and 2 bases from J, the junction contained 4 bases not matched to a gene. The CDR3 contains 15 residues. Germline V gives CDR1 MGHDK, CDR2 SYGVNS. This CDR3 is CASSDEGATYNEQFF. Written as DNA, the CDR3 is TGTGCCAGCAGTGATGAGGGGGCAACCTACAATGAGCAGTTCTTC.

V is TRBV5-1 and J is TRBJ1-2, with TRBD1 matching over 10 bases. This CDR3 is built from 16 residues. CDR1 SGHRS and CDR2 YFSETQ come from the germline V gene. V trimming: 4 bases; J trimming: 4 bases; junction bases outside the gene matches: 10. CDR3 protein: CASSPPGQGRSYGYTF. Here the CDR3 DNA reads TGCGCCAGCAGCCCACCGGGACAGGGGAGAAGCTATGGCTACACCTTC.

V gene TRBV4-1 combines with J gene TRBJ1-2; D is possibly TRBD1 (6 bases). V was pared by 5 bases and J by 7 bases, with 20 bases between. Germline assignment: CDR1 MGHRA and CDR2 YSYEKL. The CDR3 has 15 amino acids. The CDR3 loop is CASSTLRGVGVGYTF. DNA for the CDR3: TGCGCCAGCAGCACCCTTAGGGGGGTGGGAGTTGGCTACACCTTC.

The genes are TRBV5-1 and TRBJ1-2; 7 bases map to TRBD1. CDR1 is SGHRS and CDR2 is YFSETQ in the germline V gene. V was clipped by 0 bases and J by 7 bases; unmatched bases: 9. The CDR3 spans 15 residues. The CDR3 reads CASSLAEQGIGGYTF. The CDR3 region has the DNA TGCGCCAGCAGCTTGGCCGAACAGGGGATTGGTGGCTACACCTTC.

The chain couples TRBV11-3 to TRBJ2-2; D is unresolved. Trimming stripped 8 bases from V and 1 base from J, with 8 bases between. Germline CDR1 is SGHNT and CDR2 is YENEEA. There are 13 residues in the CDR3. The CDR3 DNA is TGTGCCAGCTCTGAGGTGAACACCGGGGAGCTGTTTTTT. It yields the protein CASSEVNTGELFF.